This T cell receptor (beta chain) derives from a study of blood T cell repertoires in COVID-19. Assay: immunoSEQ multiplex PCR; the TCRdb copy retains only in-frame clones and omits some. Here the sample spans approximately 250,000 clones, around 83% being singletons. The specimen sequenced was peripheral blood. This receptor was identified in a woman aged 50 to 60 with acute or convalescent COVID-19.

This CDR3 is CAWKISGTGGFRGYTF. Here the CDR3 DNA reads TGTGCCTGGAAAATTTCTGGGACAGGGGGTTTCCGTGGCTACACCTTC. The rearrangement joins TRBV30 to TRBJ1-2; 11 bases align to TRBD1. The CDR3 runs 16 residues. V gave up 4 bases and J gave up 7 bases; unmatched junction bases: 14. Germline-derived CDR1 and CDR2 are GTSNPN and SVGIG (reference sequence). The full variable domain, its missing parts supplied by reference TRBV30 and TRBJ1-2, is SQTIHQWPATLVQPVGSPLSLECTVEGTSNPNLYWYRQAAGRGLQLLFYSVGIGQISSEVPQNLSASRPQDRQFILSSKKLLLSDSGFYLCAWKISGTGGFRGYTFGSGTRLTVV.